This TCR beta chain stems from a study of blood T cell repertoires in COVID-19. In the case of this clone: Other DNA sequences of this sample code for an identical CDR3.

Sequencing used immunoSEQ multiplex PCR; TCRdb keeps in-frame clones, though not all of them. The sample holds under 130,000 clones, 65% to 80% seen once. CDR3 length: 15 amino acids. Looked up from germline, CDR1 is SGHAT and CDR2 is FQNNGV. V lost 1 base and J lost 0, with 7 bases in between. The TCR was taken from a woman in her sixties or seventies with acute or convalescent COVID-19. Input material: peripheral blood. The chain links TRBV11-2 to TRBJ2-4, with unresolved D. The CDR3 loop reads CASSLGPGAKNIQYF. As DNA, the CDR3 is TGTGCCAGCAGCTTAGGGCCGGGAGCCAAAAACATTCAGTACTTC.